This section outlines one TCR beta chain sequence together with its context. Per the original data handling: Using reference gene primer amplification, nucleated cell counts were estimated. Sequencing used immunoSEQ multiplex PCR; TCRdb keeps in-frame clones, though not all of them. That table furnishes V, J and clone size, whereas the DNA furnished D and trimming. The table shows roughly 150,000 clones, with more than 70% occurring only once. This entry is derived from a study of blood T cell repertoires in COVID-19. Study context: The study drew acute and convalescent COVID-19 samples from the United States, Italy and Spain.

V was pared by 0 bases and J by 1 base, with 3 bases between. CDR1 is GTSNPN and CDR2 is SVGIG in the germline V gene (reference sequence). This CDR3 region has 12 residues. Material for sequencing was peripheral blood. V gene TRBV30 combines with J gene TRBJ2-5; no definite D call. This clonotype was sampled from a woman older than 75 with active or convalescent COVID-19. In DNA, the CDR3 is TGTGCCTGGAGTGTGGCCCAAGAGACCCAGTACTTC. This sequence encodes CAWSVAQETQYF. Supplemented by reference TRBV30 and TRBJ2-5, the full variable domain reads SQTIHQWPATLVQPVGSPLSLECTVEGTSNPNLYWYRQAAGRGLQLLFYSVGIGQISSEVPQNLSASRPQDRQFILSSKKLLLSDSGFYLCAWSVAQETQYFGPGTRLLVL.